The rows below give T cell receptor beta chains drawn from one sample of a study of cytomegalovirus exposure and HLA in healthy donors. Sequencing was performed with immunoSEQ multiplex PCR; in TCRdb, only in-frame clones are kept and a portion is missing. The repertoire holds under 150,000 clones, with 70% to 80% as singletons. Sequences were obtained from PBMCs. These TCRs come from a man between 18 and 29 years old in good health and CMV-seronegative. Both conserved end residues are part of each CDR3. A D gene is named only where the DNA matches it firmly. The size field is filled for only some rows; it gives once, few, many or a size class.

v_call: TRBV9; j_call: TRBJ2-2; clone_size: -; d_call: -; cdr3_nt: TGTGCCAGCAGTTCCAGTGCCGGGGAGCTGTTTTTT; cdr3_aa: CASSSSAGELFF
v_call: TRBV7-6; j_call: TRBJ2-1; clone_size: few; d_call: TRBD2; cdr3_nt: TGTGCCAGCAGCTTACGGCCCGGGGGTAGTAGCGGGAGTCCTTCCCGGCGTGAGCAGTTCTTC; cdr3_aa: CASSLRPGGSSGSPSRREQFF
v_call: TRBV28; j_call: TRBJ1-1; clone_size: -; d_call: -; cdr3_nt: TGTGCCAGCAGTTTAGGAGGGGCGAACACTGAAGCTTTCTTT; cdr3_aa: CASSLGGANTEAFF
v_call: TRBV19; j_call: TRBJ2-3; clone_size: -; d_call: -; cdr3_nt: TGTGCCAGTAGTAATCCGGGACTGCTCACAGATACGCAGTATTTT; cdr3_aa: CASSNPGLLTDTQYF
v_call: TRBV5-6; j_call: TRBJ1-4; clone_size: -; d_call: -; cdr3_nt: TGTGCCAGCAGCTTTCAGGCGAATGAAAAACTGTTTTTT; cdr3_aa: CASSFQANEKLFF
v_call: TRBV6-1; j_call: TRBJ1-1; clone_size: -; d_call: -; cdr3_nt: TGTGCCAGCAGTCAGAACAGGGATACTGAAGCTTTCTTT; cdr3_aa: CASSQNRDTEAFF
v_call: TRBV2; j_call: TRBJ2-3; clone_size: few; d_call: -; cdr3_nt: TGTGCCGGGGGCTTCACAGATACGCAGTATTTT; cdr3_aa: CAGGFTDTQYF
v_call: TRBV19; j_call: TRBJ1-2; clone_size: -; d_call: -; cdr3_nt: TGTGCCAGTGTTGACACCTCTAACTATGGCTACACCTTC; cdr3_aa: CASVDTSNYGYTF
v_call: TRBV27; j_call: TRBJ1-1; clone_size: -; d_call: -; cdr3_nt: TGTGCCAGCAGTTTACGCGGTGGCAAAAACACTGAAGCTTTCTTT; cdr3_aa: CASSLRGGKNTEAFF
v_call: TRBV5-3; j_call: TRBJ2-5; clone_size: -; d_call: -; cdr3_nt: TGTGCCAGAAGCCGCCTTCGCATCGGGGGGCCTTGTCAAGAGACCCAGTACTTC; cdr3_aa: CARSRLRIGGPCQETQYF
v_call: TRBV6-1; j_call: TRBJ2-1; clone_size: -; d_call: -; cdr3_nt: TGTGCCAGCAGTGAACCCTTCCCACCGGGCTACAATGAGCAGTTCTTC; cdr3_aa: CASSEPFPPGYNEQFF
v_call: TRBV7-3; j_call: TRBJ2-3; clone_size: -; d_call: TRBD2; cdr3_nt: TGTGCCAGCAGCTTAGTGGGACTAGCGATTGGCACAGATACGCAGTATTTT; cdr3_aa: CASSLVGLAIGTDTQYF
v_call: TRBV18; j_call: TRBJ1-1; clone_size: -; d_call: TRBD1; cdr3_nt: TGTGCCAGCTCACAGGAACGGACAGGGCATAGTGAAGCTTTCTTT; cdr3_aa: CASSQERTGHSEAFF
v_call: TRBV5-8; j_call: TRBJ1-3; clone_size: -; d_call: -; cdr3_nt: TGTGCCAGCAGCTTGGGACAGGGAAACACCATATATTTT; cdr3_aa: CASSLGQGNTIYF